This T cell receptor (beta chain) originates from a study of T cell responses to AZD1222 COVID-19 vaccine. Here immunoSEQ multiplex PCR was the method, and the copy in TCRdb shows in-frame clones only, minus some. In the table there are tens of thousands of clones, roughly 87% of which are singletons. The clonotype originates from an adult who received the AZD1222 COVID-19 vaccine. Sequences were derived from peripheral blood, sampled 28 days after the second AZD1222 dose.

The CDR3 nucleotides are TGTGCCAGCAGCGTAGGTCGGCAGTATAATTCACCCCTCCACTTT. Protein product: CASSVGRQYNSPLHF. V gene TRBV9 combines with J gene TRBJ1-6; D unresolved. The CDR3 has 15 amino acids. CDR1 and CDR2 (germline): SGDLS, YYNGEE. Deletions cut 0 bases from V and 4 bases from J, with 8 bases between.